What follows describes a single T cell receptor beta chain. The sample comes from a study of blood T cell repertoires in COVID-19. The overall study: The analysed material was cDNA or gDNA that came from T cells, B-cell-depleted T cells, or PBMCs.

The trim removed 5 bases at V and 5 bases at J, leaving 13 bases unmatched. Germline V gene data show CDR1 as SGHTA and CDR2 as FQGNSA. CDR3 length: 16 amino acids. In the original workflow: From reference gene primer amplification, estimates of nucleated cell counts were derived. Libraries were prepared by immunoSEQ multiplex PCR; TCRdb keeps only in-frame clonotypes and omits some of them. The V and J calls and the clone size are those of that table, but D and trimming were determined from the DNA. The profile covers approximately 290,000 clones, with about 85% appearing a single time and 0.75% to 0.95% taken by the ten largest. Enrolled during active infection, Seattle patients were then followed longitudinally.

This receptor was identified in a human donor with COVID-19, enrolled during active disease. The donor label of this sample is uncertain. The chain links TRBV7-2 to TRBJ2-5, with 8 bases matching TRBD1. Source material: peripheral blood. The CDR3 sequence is CASSIHPGGQQETQYF. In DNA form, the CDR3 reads TGTGCCAGCAGCATACACCCAGGGGGCCAGCAGGAGACCCAGTACTTC.